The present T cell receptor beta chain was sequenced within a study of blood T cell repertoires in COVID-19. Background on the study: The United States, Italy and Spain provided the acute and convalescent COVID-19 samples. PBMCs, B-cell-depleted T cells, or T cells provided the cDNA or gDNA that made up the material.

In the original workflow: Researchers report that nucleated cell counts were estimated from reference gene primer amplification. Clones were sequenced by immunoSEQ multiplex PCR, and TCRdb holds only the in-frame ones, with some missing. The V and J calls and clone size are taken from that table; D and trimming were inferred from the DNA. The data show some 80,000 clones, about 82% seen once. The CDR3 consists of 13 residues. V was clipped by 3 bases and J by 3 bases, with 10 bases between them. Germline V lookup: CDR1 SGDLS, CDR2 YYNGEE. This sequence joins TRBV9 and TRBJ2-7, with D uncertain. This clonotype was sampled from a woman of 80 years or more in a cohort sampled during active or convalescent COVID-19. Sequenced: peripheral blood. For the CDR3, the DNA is TGTGCCAGCAGCGGACTCATAGGCTACGAGCAGTACTTC. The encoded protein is CASSGLIGYEQYF.